What follows is one TCR beta chain and its context. The sample originates from a study of blood T cell repertoires in COVID-19. Patients at the Seattle site were enrolled during active infection and followed longitudinally. Germline trimming cut 6 bases from V and 0 bases from J; bases unmatched to any gene: 13. Germline V gene sequence: CDR1 SGHAT, CDR2 FQNNGV. The CDR3 contains 17 residues. Original processing notes: Estimates of nucleated cell counts were drawn from the amplification of reference gene primers. Assay used: immunoSEQ multiplex PCR; TCRdb lists only in-frame clones, some missing. V, J and clone size were drawn from that table, and D and trimming were deduced from the DNA. Among some 320,000 clones listed, roughly 89% were seen once.

The specimen was peripheral blood. The chain employs TRBV11-2 and TRBJ2-5; 7 positions agree with TRBD2. The source of this sequence is a woman in her thirties with COVID-19, enrolled during active disease. CDR3 coding DNA: TGTGCCAGCAGAAGCTATGGGGGGGGACGATACCAAGAGACCCAGTACTTC. It is translated as CASRSYGGGRYQETQYF.